These 3 T cell receptor beta chains were sequenced from one sample in a study of shared clonotypes between healthy human individuals (dated by TCRdb to 2020 to 2021). Library construction relied on the immunoSEQ multiplex PCR assay. The clones in this table, taken by TCRdb from immuneACCESS, are in-frame only. Not every clone is retained; where verified, under half of the shortfall comes from an unresolved V gene, and the cause of the rest is unknown. The sample table shows about 1 million clones, and about 70% are seen once. The ten largest clones take up approximately 1.5% of the sample. Sequenced: memory CD4+ T cells sorted from blood. Taken with the paper, the label for cell subset or site translates to: CD45RA-negative fraction. These receptors were obtained from a man younger than 35 in good health.

The chain employs TRBV10-1 and TRBJ2-5, with TRBD1 matching 9 bases. The V gene's germline CDR1 is WNHNN and CDR2 SYGVQD (reference sequence). The CDR3 runs 14 residues. J was trimmed by 5 bases and V by 2 bases; bases with no gene match: 3. The DNA for the CDR3 is TGCGCCAGCAGTGAGGGACAGGGGTTTGAGACCCAGTACTTC. Protein sequence: CASSEGQGFETQYF.

V and J are TRBV4-3 and TRBJ2-3, with TRBD1 identical over 7 bases. Germline CDR1 reads LGHNA; CDR2 reads YSLEER. CDR3 length: 15 residues. V trimming: 0 bases; J trimming: 4 bases; junction bases outside the gene matches: 4. CDR3 amino acids: CASSQEYQGADTQYF. DNA of the CDR3: TGCGCCAGCAGCCAAGAATATCAGGGGGCAGATACGCAGTATTTT.

This rearrangement joins TRBV19 to TRBJ1-2, with D tentatively TRBD1 (6 bases). This CDR3 is 13 amino acids long. Germline V gene sequence: CDR1 LNHDA, CDR2 SQIVND (reference sequence). V gave up 3 bases and J gave up 10 bases, with 15 bases separating them. CDR3: CASSMSSDRIYTF. The CDR3 DNA reads TGTGCCAGTAGTATGAGTTCGGACAGAATCTACACCTTC. The complete variable domain, with remaining parts taken from reference TRBV19 and TRBJ1-2, reads DGGITQSPKYLFRKEGQNVTLSCEQNLNHDAMYWYRQDPGQGLRLIYYSQIVNDFQKGDIAEGYSVSREKKESFPLTVTSAQKNPTAFYLCASSMSSDRIYTFGSGTRLTVV.